A selection of T cell receptor beta chains follows, all from one sample in a study of blood T cell repertoires in COVID-19. Only in-frame clones appear in the TCRdb table, and some are missing; sequencing was by immunoSEQ multiplex PCR. The sample holds around 200,000 clones; 80% to 90% are singletons and the top ten take over 2%. Sequenced: PBMCs or T cells enriched from blood (not recorded which). The receptors here all came from a middle-aged woman with acute COVID-19. CDR3s leave out the opening cysteine and the closing phenylalanine or tryptophan. Each record gives: V gene, clone size, J gene, CDR3 protein. Clone size, where shown, is once, few, many, or a class for clones that have expanded.

>TRBV7-9|NA|TRBJ1-1
ASSLALDSLNEEAF
>TRBV18|NA|TRBJ2-1
ASSLAGGLQF
>TRBV5-6|NA|TRBJ1-1
ASSANRVTEAF
>TRBV5-1|NA|TRBJ1-1
ASSSGTGLNTEAF
>TRBV2|NA|TRBJ2-1
ASSLRNEQF
>TRBV7-9|NA|TRBJ1-4
ASSWGQSNEKLF
>TRBV3-1/TRBV3-2|once|TRBJ1-6
ASSAHRGLVESPLH
>TRBV6-5|NA|TRBJ1-6
ASSYGGESSPLH
>TRBV7-9|NA|TRBJ2-1
ASTLSVGEQF
>TRBV30|NA|TRBJ1-2
AWRGGQGGYGYT
>TRBV6-5|NA|TRBJ2-2
ASSYAGESGELF
>TRBV7-9|NA|TRBJ1-6
ASTSITDSPLH
>TRBV2|NA|TRBJ1-5
ASNLIGHQPQH
>TRBV4-1|NA|TRBJ2-7
ASSQTGLAGSYEQY
>TRBV4-2|few|TRBJ1-4
ASSQQPGQGSEKLF
>TRBV5-6|NA|TRBJ2-5
ASSLPPAGGRETQY
>TRBV7-9|NA|TRBJ2-1
ASSPSGLAGGSEQF
>TRBV18|NA|TRBJ2-3
ASSPPQGLTDTQY
>TRBV7-2|NA|TRBJ2-7
ASSPLGGSYEQY
>TRBV27|NA|TRBJ1-2
ASSHGGSGPGGYT
>TRBV7-8|NA|TRBJ2-3
ASSLSSGSSDTQY
>TRBV18|NA|TRBJ2-1
ASSPHVTGTGYFDEQF
>TRBV2|NA|TRBJ2-7
ASRGTGGSYEQY
>TRBV5-8|NA|TRBJ2-1
ASSLDTTVPSYNEQF
>TRBV7-2|NA|TRBJ2-3
ASRKAGATDTQY
>TRBV5-3|NA|TRBJ1-1
PSLVRGMNTEAF
>TRBV19|NA|TRBJ1-2
ASRQGIGYT
>TRBV12-3/TRBV12-4|NA|TRBJ1-1
ASRLGQGERAF
>TRBV20-1|once|TRBJ2-5
SASTGQETQY
>TRBV15|NA|TRBJ2-5
ATSSGPGRETQY
>TRBV18|few|TRBJ1-2
ASSPLKSPNYGYT
>TRBV19|NA|TRBJ1-2
ASRREVDYGYT
>TRBV5-6|NA|TRBJ2-5
ASSRTGTAGETQY
>TRBV19|NA|TRBJ2-1
ASSIALVLGNEQF
>TRBV4-3|NA|TRBJ2-1
ASSRRPTGGPYNEQF
>TRBV11-1|NA|TRBJ2-7
ASSSRTVYEQY
>TRBV7-2|once|TRBJ2-1
ASSPTSVRNEQF
>TRBV25-1|NA|TRBJ2-7
ASSESSAASYEQY
>TRBV7-6|NA|TRBJ1-1
ASSFTTGWETEAF
>TRBV9|NA|TRBJ2-1
ASSTSENRYNEQF